The clone carrying this T cell receptor beta chain was detected a few times. Its antigen is not identified. This sample was included in a study of T-cell reconstitution after alpha-beta-depleted transplantation in children. Looked up from germline, CDR1 is MNHNS and CDR2 is SASEGT. V lost 7 bases, J lost 5 bases, and 21 bases lay in between. CDR3 length: 16 amino acids. Whole-study results and caveats: Recipient T cells and thymic progenitors that survived were the source of the high TCRbeta diversity seen at day 60 in some patients. Expanded clones from the graft, numbering several hundred, reportedly supplied alpha-beta T cells about two months after transplant. Newly produced T cells mostly accounted for T-cell counts and diversity one year post-transplant.

Unique molecular identifiers featured in how the TCRbeta library was prepared. TCRdb analysed the PCR reads with MiXCR anew, one entry per CDR3 protein. Among approximately 27,000 distinct CDR3 sequences listed, about 18% were seen once. V and J are TRBV6-1 and TRBJ1-5; a weak D match, TRBD1 (5 bases). Sequenced material: PBMCs, mostly from graft donor cells, taken 60 days after TCRalphabeta/CD19-depleted stem cell transplant. The TCR was taken from a male patient aged 2-15 years who had a stem cell transplant for acute lymphoblastic leukemia, so the T cells may come from the graft donor. The CDR3 is CASTPRKGKGDQPQHF. CDR3 in DNA: TGTGCCAGCACCCCGAGGAAGGGGAAAGGAGATCAGCCCCAGCATTTT.